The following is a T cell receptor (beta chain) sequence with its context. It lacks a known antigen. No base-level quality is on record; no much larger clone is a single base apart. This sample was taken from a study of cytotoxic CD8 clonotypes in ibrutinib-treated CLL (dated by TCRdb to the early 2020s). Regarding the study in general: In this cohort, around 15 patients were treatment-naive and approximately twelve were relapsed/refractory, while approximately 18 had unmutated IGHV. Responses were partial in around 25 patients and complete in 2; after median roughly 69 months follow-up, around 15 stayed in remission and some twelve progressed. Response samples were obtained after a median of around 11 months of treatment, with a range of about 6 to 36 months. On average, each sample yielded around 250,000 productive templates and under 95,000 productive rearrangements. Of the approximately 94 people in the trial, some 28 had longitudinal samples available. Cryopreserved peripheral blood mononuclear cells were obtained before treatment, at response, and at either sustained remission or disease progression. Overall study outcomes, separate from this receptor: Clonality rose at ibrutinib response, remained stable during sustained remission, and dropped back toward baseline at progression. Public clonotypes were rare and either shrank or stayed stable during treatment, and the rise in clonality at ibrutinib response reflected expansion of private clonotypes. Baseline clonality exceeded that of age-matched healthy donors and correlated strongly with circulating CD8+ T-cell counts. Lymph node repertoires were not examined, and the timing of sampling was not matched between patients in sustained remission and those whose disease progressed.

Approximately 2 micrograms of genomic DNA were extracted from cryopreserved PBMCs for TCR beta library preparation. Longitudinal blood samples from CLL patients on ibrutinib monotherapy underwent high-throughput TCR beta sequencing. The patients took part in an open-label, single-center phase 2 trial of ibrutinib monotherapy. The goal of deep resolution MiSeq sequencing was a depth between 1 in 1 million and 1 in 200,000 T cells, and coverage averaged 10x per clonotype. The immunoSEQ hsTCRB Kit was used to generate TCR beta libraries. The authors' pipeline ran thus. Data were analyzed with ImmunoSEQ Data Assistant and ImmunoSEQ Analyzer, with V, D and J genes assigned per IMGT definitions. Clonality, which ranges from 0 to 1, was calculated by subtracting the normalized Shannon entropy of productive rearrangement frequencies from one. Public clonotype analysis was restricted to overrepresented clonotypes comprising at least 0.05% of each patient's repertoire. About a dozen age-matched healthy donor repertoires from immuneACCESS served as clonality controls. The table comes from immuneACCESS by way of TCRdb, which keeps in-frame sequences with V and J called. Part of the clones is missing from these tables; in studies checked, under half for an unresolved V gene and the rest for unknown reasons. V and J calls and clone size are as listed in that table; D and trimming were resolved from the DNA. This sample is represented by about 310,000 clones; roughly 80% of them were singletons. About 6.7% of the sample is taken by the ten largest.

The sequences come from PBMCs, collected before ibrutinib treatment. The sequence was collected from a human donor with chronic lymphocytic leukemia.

The CDR3 protein: CASLPTSDPYEQYF. The nucleotide sequence reads as follows: TGCGCCAGCCTACCGACTAGCGATCCCTACGAGCAGTACTTC. The chain was built from TRBV5-1 and TRBJ2-7; 8 bases in between match TRBD2. Inclusive of the bounding cysteine and phenylalanine, the CDR3 is 14 residues long. Only the CDR3 portion is preserved as DNA: 42 bases, with reading frame beginning at the first base. Trimming removed 7 bases from V and 2 bases from J; the gene matches leave 8 bases unexplained. Based on the germline V gene, the CDR1 and CDR2 sequences are SGHRS and YFSETQ.